Each of the 9 T cell receptor beta chains below was sequenced from the same sample in a study of blood T cells in healthy people across ages. Primers used in a second PCR of about 7 to 12 cycles were a sample-barcoded 5' primer and a J-beta primer mix. TCRdb independently ran MiXCR on the 5' RACE reads; one entry per CDR3 protein. The sample records some 800,000 distinct CDR3 sequences, 44% being singletons. Sequenced material: blood. These receptors were obtained from a man aged 55-75 years in good health.

The chain has TRBV6-5 and TRBJ2-7, with TRBD1 as a possible D gene (5 bases). Germline CDR1 reads MNHEY; CDR2 reads SVGAGI. V lost 8 bases to trimming and J lost 0 bases, with 17 bases between them. This CDR3 contains 15 residues. The DNA of the CDR3 is TGTGCCAGCGCGCTCGACAGATCCAGCTCCTACGAGCAGTACTTC. Protein sequence: CASALDRSSSYEQYF.

The chain carries TRBV7-3 and TRBJ1-1, with D tentatively TRBD1 (6 bases). Deletions cut 5 bases from V and 3 bases from J, with 16 bases between. The CDR3 sequence is 15 residues long. Per the germline V gene, CDR1 is SGHTA and CDR2 is FQGTGA. The CDR3 coding sequence is TGTGCCAGCAGCCTAAGCGGGACACCTCACACTGAAGCTTTCTTT. It yields the protein CASSLSGTPHTEAFF. Complete variable domain (other parts from reference TRBV7-3 and TRBJ1-1): GAGVSQTPSNKVTEKGKYVELRCDPISGHTALYWYRQSLGQGPEFLIYFQGTGAADDSGLPNDRFFAVRPEGSVSTLKIQRTERGDSAVYLCASSLSGTPHTEAFFGQGTRLTVV.

This clonotype occurred many times. This sequence joins TRBV7-3 and TRBJ2-1; 8 nucleotides line up with TRBD1. The junction had 8 bases not matched to a gene; V was cut back by 6 bases and J by 7 bases. Germline CDR1 and CDR2: SGHTA and FQGTGA. The CDR3 loop spans 14 amino acids. The CDR3 region has the DNA TGTGCCAGCAGTGCTGGACAGGGCTGGAATGAGCAGTTCTTC. Its protein is CASSAGQGWNEQFF.

The chain carries TRBV3-1 and TRBJ1-1, with D possibly matching TRBD1 (5 bases). The V gene lost 6 bases and the J gene lost 4 bases, with 12 bases spanning the gap. Germline V CDR1 and CDR2: LGHDT, YNNKEL (reference sequence). The CDR3 length is 13 residues. The CDR3 coding sequence is TGTGCCAGCAGACCGGACATTTTCACTGAAGCTTTCTTT. Residues: CASRPDIFTEAFF.

This clonotype was observed a handful of times. The chain has TRBV4-1 and TRBJ1-5; tentative D call: TRBD1 (6 bases). Trimming took off 4 bases at V and 7 bases at J, with 11 bases between the two ends. This CDR3 region has 13 residues. The germline V gene encodes CDR1 MGHRA and CDR2 YSYEKL. DNA of the CDR3: TGCGCCAGCAGCCTACAGGGAGTCCAGCCCCAGCATTTT. Translated: CASSLQGVQPQHF.

The chain joins TRBV4-2 to TRBJ1-6, with 7 bases that match TRBD1. The CDR3 is 15 amino acids. V trimming: 4 bases; J trimming: 6 bases; junction bases outside the gene matches: 6. Germline V lookup: CDR1 LGHNA, CDR2 YNFKEQ. CDR3 in DNA: TGTGCCAGCAGCCGAAGGGGACAGCTTAATTCACCCCTCCACTTT. This codes for CASSRRGQLNSPLHF.

Notes on this clonotype: At one of its ends the junction is not consistent with the germline gene, which may arise from a read error. The gene calls are TRBV10-2 and TRBJ2-5; TRBD2 agrees at 7 bases. CDR1 and CDR2 from the germline V gene are WSHSY and SAAADI. The CDR3 is 15 amino acids. The CDR3 nucleotides read TGCACCAGCAGCTACGGGGGGAGAGTTTATAGTGAGCAGTACTTC. Residues: CTSSYGGRVYSEQYF.

CDR3 residues: CASGTGGNEQFF. CDR3 nucleotide sequence: TGTGCCAGCGGTACGGGGGGGAATGAGCAGTTCTTC. This chain connects TRBV27 to TRBJ2-1; 8 bases are a match to TRBD2. V shed 8 bases and J 7 bases; nucleotides not matched to a gene: 4. The V gene's germline CDR1 is MNHEY and CDR2 SMNVEV (reference sequence). CDR3 length: 12 amino acids.

V and J are TRBV29-1 and TRBJ1-4; TRBD1 is a possible D gene (5 bases). Germline lookup yields CDR1 SQVTM and CDR2 ANQGSEA. The V gene lost 5 bases and the J gene lost 6 bases, with 13 bases spanning the gap. This CDR3 region has 13 residues. In nucleotides, the CDR3 is TGCAGCGTTTCAAGGGGATTTGATGAAAAACTGTTTTTT. Protein sequence: CSVSRGFDEKLFF.